Listed below are T cell receptor beta chains from one sample, sequenced in a study of tumor and adjacent non-tumor tissue in lung cancer. TCRdb reprocessed the multiplex PCR reads via MiXCR and lists one record per CDR3 protein. The data contain some 77,000 distinct CDR3 sequences, roughly 70% of them seen just once; the ten biggest clones take up 10% to 15%. The specimen was lung tumor tissue. All receptors come from a woman between 70 and 85 years old with non-small cell lung cancer. Each CDR3 is given with its conserved first and last residue. Each record gives: V gene, J gene, clone size, D gene, CDR3 protein, CDR3 DNA. D genes are given only for firm matches. Clone size is not always given. Where it is, it says once, few, many or a class for expanded clones.

>TRBV5-5|TRBJ1-1|NA|NA
CASSRTGFRETEAFF
TGTGCCAGCAGCCGTACAGGTTTCAGGGAGACTGAAGCTTTCTTT
>TRBV30|TRBJ1-3|few|NA
CDWSPRGWGNTIYF
TGTGACTGGAGTCCGAGGGGATGGGGAAACACCATATATTTT
>TRBV11-2|TRBJ1-3|once|TRBD1
CASSSSRGQDVF
TGTGCCAGTAGCTCTTCGAGGGGACAGGACGTTTTT
>TRBV20-1|TRBJ2-7|NA|TRBD2
CSARETLAPLWWEQYF
TGCAGTGCTAGGGAAACACTAGCGCCACTGTGGTGGGAGCAGTACTTC
>TRBV5-1|TRBJ2-3|once|NA
CASNSLPSVSTDTQYF
TGCGCCAGCAACTCTCTTCCTAGCGTGTCGACAGATACGCAGTATTTT
>TRBV2|TRBJ1-6|many|NA
CASAFRAQISPLHF
TGTGCCAGCGCTTTCCGCGCCCAAATTTCACCCCTCCACTTT
>TRBV5-5|TRBJ2-1|NA|TRBD1
CVSSWPTGGRNDVQFF
TGTGTCAGCAGCTGGCCGACAGGGGGTAGGAACGATGTGCAGTTCTTC
>TRBV20-1|TRBJ2-1|many|NA
CSAPRLSYNEQFF
TGCAGTGCTCCGCGACTGAGCTACAATGAGCAGTTCTTC
>TRBV5-1|TRBJ2-5|NA|TRBD2
CANSPHSGRTETQYF
TGCGCCAACAGTCCCCATAGCGGGAGGACAGAGACCCAGTACTTC
>TRBV5-4|TRBJ2-7|medium-sized|NA
CASSAREAGTYEQYF
TGTGCCAGCAGCGCCCGAGAAGCGGGTACCTACGAGCAGTACTTC
>TRBV7-9|TRBJ2-5|NA|NA
CASRQIAESQETQYF
TGTGCCAGCAGACAGATCGCCGAAAGCCAAGAGACCCAGTACTTC
>TRBV11-2|TRBJ2-7|many|TRBD2
CASSLDRRETDEQYF
TGTGCCAGCAGCTTAGATAGGCGGGAGACAGACGAGCAGTACTTC
>TRBV5-1|TRBJ2-2|many|NA
CASSFVVTTGELFF
TGCGCCAGCAGCTTTGTCGTGACAACCGGGGAGCTGTTTTTT
>TRBV12-2|TRBJ1-1|many|NA
CASRPTGTVNEAFF
TGTGCAAGTCGCCCTACCGGGACGGTTAATGAAGCTTTCTTT
>TRBV4-1|TRBJ2-3|NA|NA
CACSKRTPSTDTQYF
TGCGCCTGCAGCAAACGCACTCCTAGCACAGATACGCAGTATTTT
>TRBV4-1|TRBJ1-1|NA|TRBD1
CAGSKGQFGTEAFF
TGCGCCGGCAGTAAGGGACAGTTTGGCACTGAAGCTTTCTTT
>TRBV6-5|TRBJ1-6|many|NA
CASSYPPGTTDSPLHF
TGTGCCAGCAGTTACCCGCCTGGGACAACAGATTCACCCCTCCACTTT
>TRBV4-1|TRBJ2-1|NA|TRBD2
CVSSSESSGREGGEQFF
TGCGTCAGCAGCTCCGAGTCTAGCGGGAGGGAAGGTGGTGAGCAGTTCTTC
>TRBV5-1|TRBJ2-5|many|NA
CASSEGAGPQETQYF
TGCGCCAGCAGCGAGGGTGCGGGACCTCAAGAGACCCAGTACTTC
>TRBV29-1|TRBJ1-5|medium-sized|TRBD1
CSVAGDRGDPQHF
TGCAGCGTTGCCGGGGACAGGGGGGACCCCCAGCATTTT
>TRBV28|TRBJ1-4|NA|NA
CARSTPTEDNEKLFF
TGTGCCAGAAGTACTCCGACAGAGGATAATGAAAAACTGTTTTTT
>TRBV29-1|TRBJ1-5|NA|NA
CNVEADNQPEHF
TGTAACGTTGAAGCCGATAATCAGCCCGAGCATTTT
>TRBV6-1|TRBJ2-7|NA|NA
CARSDSGTIYHEQYF
TGTGCCCGCAGTGACTCCGGGACAATTTACCACGAACAGTACTTC
>TRBV11-2|TRBJ2-1|many|TRBD2
CASSLVLSSGSIYNEQFF
TGTGCCAGCAGCTTAGTATTGTCTAGCGGGAGTATCTACAATGAGCAGTTCTTC
>TRBV7-3|TRBJ2-7|once|NA
CDSSLRKPGRGVEQYF
TGTGACAGCAGCTTACGCAAACCGGGGCGTGGGGTCGAGCAATACTTC
>TRBV20-1|TRBJ2-2|many|NA
CSARTGLRFGGELFF
TGCAGTGCTAGAACAGGGTTACGGTTTGGCGGGGAGCTGTTTTTT
>TRBV28|TRBJ2-7|NA|NA
CASSFRVYEQHF
TGTGCCAGCAGTTTCCGCGTCTACGAGCAGCACTTC